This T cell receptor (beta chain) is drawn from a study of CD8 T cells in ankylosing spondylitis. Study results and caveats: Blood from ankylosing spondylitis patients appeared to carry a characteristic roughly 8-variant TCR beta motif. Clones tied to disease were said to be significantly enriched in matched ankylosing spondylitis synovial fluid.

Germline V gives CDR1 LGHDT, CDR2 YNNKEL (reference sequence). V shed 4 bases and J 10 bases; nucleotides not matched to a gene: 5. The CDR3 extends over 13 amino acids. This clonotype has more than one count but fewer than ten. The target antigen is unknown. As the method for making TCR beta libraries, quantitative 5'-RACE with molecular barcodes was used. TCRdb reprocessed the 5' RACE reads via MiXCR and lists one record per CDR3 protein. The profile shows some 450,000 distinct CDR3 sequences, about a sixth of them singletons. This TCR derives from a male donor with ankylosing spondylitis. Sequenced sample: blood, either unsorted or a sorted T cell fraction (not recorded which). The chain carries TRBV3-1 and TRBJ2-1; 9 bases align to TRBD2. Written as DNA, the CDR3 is TGTGCCAGCAGCCCCCCCCTAGCGGGAGAGCAGTTCTTC. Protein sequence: CASSPPLAGEQFF.